The clone carrying this T cell receptor (beta chain) was detected only a few times. Its antigen is still unknown. The data were taken from a study of identical twins. Whole-study findings and limits: Analyses of zero insertions could, in part, be confounded by invariant MAIT and iNKT cells. Sequences that were out-of-frame, alpha and twin-shared displayed an excess of low generation probability.

Each CDR3 protein gets one entry after TCRdb re-called the 5' RACE reads with MiXCR. In the table there are roughly 770,000 distinct CDR3 sequences, roughly 18% of which are singletons. These data were likewise used in another study, on T cells expressing NK-cell markers. That report adds: Dominant NKG2C+ clonotype frequencies of about 1.0-8% of CD8+ T cells were measured in over 5 donors. These clonotypes also led the CD3+CD56-NKG2C+ fraction in a handful of donors.

Sequenced material: PBMCs. The receptor comes from a woman younger than 35 in good health.

The CDR3: CSAIGPELLINEQFF. For the CDR3, the DNA is TGCAGTGCCATTGGACCCGAGCTCCTCATCAATGAGCAGTTCTTC. This chain uses TRBV20-1 with TRBJ2-1; D is unresolved. Between the trimmed V and J ends, which lost 6 bases and 6 bases, there was a span of 21 bases. CDR3 length: 15 residues. Germline assignment: CDR1 DFQATT and CDR2 SNEGSKA (reference sequence).